These T cell receptor beta chains were read from a single sample in a study of blood T cell repertoires in COVID-19. Using immunoSEQ multiplex PCR, the repertoire was profiled, and TCRdb retains in-frame clones only, with some absent. Of 300,000 to 400,000 clones listed, about 90% are singletons. The specimen was peripheral blood. These TCRs come from a woman under 30 who had recovered from COVID-19. CDR3s include the opening cysteine and the closing phenylalanine or tryptophan.

cdr3_aa,v_call,j_call
CATSGGGGQPQHF,TRBV2,TRBJ1-5
CASSPRGVTSGPDTQYF,TRBV18,TRBJ2-3
CASSYGGAVSEAFF,TRBV6-2/TRBV6-3,TRBJ1-1
CASSSLAGGYNEQFF,TRBV7-2,TRBJ2-1
CASSQDAGAGYTF,TRBV3-1/TRBV3-2,TRBJ1-2
CASSTQEGQGRDYGYTF,TRBV21-1,TRBJ1-2
CASSLFPADTQYF,TRBV6-2/TRBV6-3,TRBJ2-3
CASSLIQGGTEAFF,TRBV7-2,TRBJ1-1
CASSYSTVAKNIQYF,TRBV6-2/TRBV6-3,TRBJ2-4
CASSLYGGGEAFF,TRBV18,TRBJ1-1
CASSYETSGETGWETQYF,TRBV6-2/TRBV6-3,TRBJ2-5
CASSQGPRQGRGYTF,TRBV4-3,TRBJ1-2
CASGQGPGELFF,TRBV25-1,TRBJ2-2
CASSARSGANVLTF,TRBV2,TRBJ2-6
CASSEGLAGGQLSTDTQYF,TRBV2,TRBJ2-3
CASSKDSFNEKLFF,TRBV4-3,TRBJ1-4
CATSDARQNQETQYF,TRBV24-1,TRBJ2-5
CASRTLREAIYGYTF,TRBV19,TRBJ1-2